The entry below gives a single T cell receptor beta chain sequence along with its context. Other DNA sequences of this sample code for an identical CDR3. Data came from immunoSEQ multiplex PCR; TCRdb stores just in-frame clones and leaves some out. The data show over a million clones, with about 84% seen just once and 0.55% to 0.7% held by the top ten. This sample was taken from a study of shared clonotypes between healthy human individuals. This CDR3 has 14 amino acids. CDR1 is MNHNS, CDR2 SASEGT, per germline. Trimming took off 3 bases at V and 1 base at J, with 8 bases between the two ends. V is TRBV6-1 and J is TRBJ2-3; D remains ambiguous. Input material: memory CD4+ T cells from PBMCs. Subset described: CD45RA-negative fraction. The TCR sequence derives from a man between 18 and 35 years old in good health. Some clones in this sample may be carry-over from other donors' samples. CDR3 nucleotides: TGTGCCAGCAGTGAGACGGGCCGCACAGATACGCAGTATTTT. This gives the protein CASSETGRTDTQYF.